This T cell receptor beta chain was captured by sequencing in a study of blood T cell repertoires in COVID-19. This clone has just one count. Clones were sequenced by immunoSEQ multiplex PCR, and TCRdb holds only the in-frame ones, with some missing. The sample holds 180,000 or so clones, 83% seen once. Germline V gene data show CDR1 as WSHSY and CDR2 as SAAADI. CDR3 size: 15 residues. V was pared by 2 bases and J by 5 bases, with 15 bases between. The TCR comes from a woman between 45 and 60 years old who had recovered from COVID-19. V gene TRBV10-2 combines with J gene TRBJ2-5; possible D gene TRBD2, 7 bases. The sequenced material came from PBMCs or T cells enriched from blood (not recorded which). The CDR3 DNA follows: TGCGCCAGCAGTGAGGGGGGGGCACGTCGGGAGACCCAGTACTTC. Protein product: CASSEGGARRETQYF.